The T cell receptor beta chain described here comes from a study of T cell changes during pregnancy in multiple sclerosis. Generated by immunoSEQ multiplex PCR, the TCRdb table keeps only in-frame clones and is missing some. The sample contains about 44,000 clones, 89% of which appear only once. The CDR3 contains 13 residues. Germline V gene lookup returns CDR1 SGHRS and CDR2 YFSETQ. V was cut by 0 bases and J by 7 bases, with 8 bases left in between. The chain combines TRBV5-1 with TRBJ2-4; maybe TRBD1 (5 bases). The input for sequencing was CD4+ T cells from peripheral blood mononuclear cells, taken after pregnancy. The origin of this receptor is a female donor with multiple sclerosis, enrolled in a pregnancy study. The CDR3 DNA reads TGCGCCAGCAGCTTGGCAGGGCGGAACATTCAGTACTTC. Residues: CASSLAGRNIQYF. The full variable domain, its missing parts supplied by reference TRBV5-1 and TRBJ2-4, is KAGVTQTPRYLIKTRGQQVTLSCSPISGHRSVSWYQQTPGQGLQFLFEYFSETQRNKGNFPGRFSGRQFSNSRSEMNVSTLELGDSALYLCASSLAGRNIQYFGAGTRLSVL.